The TCR beta chain described here comes from a study of T cells after yellow fever vaccination. The CDR3 sequence is 11 residues long. Germline V gives CDR1 LNHDA, CDR2 SQIVND (reference sequence). The V end was cut by 4 bases, the J end by 13 bases, with 12 bases between. MiXCR, applied by TCRdb to the 5' RACE reads, yields one record per CDR3 protein. The table includes about 340,000 distinct CDR3 sequences, roughly 8.7% detected once. The specimen comprised PBMCs, sampled on the day of the first yellow fever vaccination. The TCR was taken from a man in his late teens or twenties who received the YFV17D yellow fever vaccine. The chain uses TRBV19 and TRBJ2-3; D gene uncertain. The CDR3: CASSNLGFKYF. The CDR3 bases are TGTGCCAGTAGTAACCTCGGTTTTAAGTATTTT.